The sample holds many counts of the clone carrying this T cell receptor (beta chain). The TCR beta library used iRepertoire HTBI primers with Arm-PCR amplification of CDR3. A single record per CDR3 protein comes from TCRdb applying MiXCR to the multiplex PCR reads. Here the sample spans 250,000 or so distinct CDR3 sequences, about 20% being singletons. Time point described: newly diagnosed GD, antithyroid drugs for less than 3 months. Extracted PBMC RNA gave rise to the TCR library. In each case, Graves' disease was diagnosed per American Thyroid Association guidelines. J lost 1 base, V lost 3 bases, and 9 bases had no gene match. The CDR3 is made up of 18 amino acids. CDR1 is SGHAT, CDR2 FQNNGV, per germline. This entry comes from a study of regulatory T cells in long-lasting Graves disease. This sample also appeared in a second study, on T cells in Graves' hyperthyroidism and ophthalmopathy. That work adds: Uncontrolled infections, other autoimmune diseases, pregnancy or lactation led to exclusion of patients.

The chain uses TRBV11-2 and TRBJ1-5, with 10 bases aligning to TRBD1. The clonotype was recovered from a young woman with Graves disease. Here the sequenced sample was peripheral blood mononuclear cells (PBMCs), taken at new diagnosis, from a patient treated with antithyroid drugs. In DNA, the CDR3 is TGTGCCAGCAGCTTGGATGGGACAGGGGTCGGAAGCAATCAGCCCCAGCATTTT. The encoded protein is CASSLDGTGVGSNQPQHF.